The sequence of this TCR beta chain was determined in a study of control samples from healthy donors and cancer patients. Using immunoSEQ multiplex PCR, the repertoire was profiled, and TCRdb retains in-frame clones only, with some absent. The data hold around 80,000 clones, with about 94% observed a single time. This CDR3 has 15 residues. Germline V gene lookup returns CDR1 SEHNR and CDR2 FQNEAQ (reference sequence). After removal of 4 bases from V and 4 bases from J, the junction contained 4 bases not matched to a gene. V usage is TRBV7-9 and J usage is TRBJ2-2; 9 nucleotides agree with TRBD1. Sequenced: blood. The TCR was taken from a woman younger than 45 in good health. The CDR3 loop is CASSSGQGITGELFF. CDR3 in DNA: TGTGCCAGCAGCTCTGGACAGGGGATCACCGGGGAGCTGTTTTTT.